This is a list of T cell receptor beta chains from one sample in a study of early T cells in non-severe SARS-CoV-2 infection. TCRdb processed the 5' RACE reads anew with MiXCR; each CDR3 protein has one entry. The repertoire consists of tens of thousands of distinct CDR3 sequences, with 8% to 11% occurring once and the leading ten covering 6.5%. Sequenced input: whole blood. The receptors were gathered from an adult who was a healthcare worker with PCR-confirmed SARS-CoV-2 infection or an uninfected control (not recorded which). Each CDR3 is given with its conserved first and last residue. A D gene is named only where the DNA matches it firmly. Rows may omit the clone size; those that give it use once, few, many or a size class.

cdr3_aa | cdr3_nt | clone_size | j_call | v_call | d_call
CASSEDQRRADTQYF | TGTGCCAGCAGTGAAGACCAGCGGAGAGCAGATACGCAGTATTTT | - | TRBJ2-3 | TRBV2 | -
CASSFGPGQGGEQYF | TGTGCCAGCAGCTTCGGACCGGGACAGGGCGGTGAGCAGTACTTC | - | TRBJ2-7 | TRBV13 | TRBD1
CSARSQGTGELFF | TGCAGTGCTAGATCCCAGGGTACCGGGGAGCTGTTTTTT | many | TRBJ2-2 | TRBV20-1 | -
CATNDPPKEQYF | TGTGCCACGAACGACCCGCCGAAAGAGCAGTACTTC | many | TRBJ2-7 | TRBV6-2/TRBV6-3 | -
CSVGTGPNSPLHF | TGCAGCGTTGGGACAGGACCTAATTCACCCCTCCACTTT | many | TRBJ1-6 | TRBV29-1 | TRBD1
CASSVTSGRGDEQFF | TGTGCCAGCAGTGTTACGAGCGGGAGAGGCGATGAGCAGTTCTTC | few | TRBJ2-1 | TRBV2 | TRBD2
CASSQGGRLPPPLHF | TGTGCCAGCAGCCAAGGAGGGAGACTCCCTCCTCCCCTCCACTTT | - | TRBJ1-6 | TRBV4-2 | -
CASSLASIRDRVYNSPLHF | TGTGCCAGCAGCTTAGCGTCCATCCGGGACAGGGTGTATAATTCACCCCTCCACTTT | once | TRBJ1-6 | TRBV7-9 | TRBD1
CSARAELNTEAFF | TGCAGTGCTAGAGCAGAGCTCAACACTGAAGCTTTCTTT | few | TRBJ1-1 | TRBV20-1 | -
CASSYSHSYEQYF | TGCGCCAGCAGCTACAGCCATTCCTACGAGCAGTACTTC | - | TRBJ2-7 | TRBV5-1 | -